A selection of T cell receptor beta chains follows, all from one sample in a study of CD8 T cells in Susac syndrome. TCRdb re-called the immunoSEQ multiplex PCR reads through MiXCR, storing one row per CDR3 protein. The sample includes fewer than 350,000 distinct CDR3 sequences, approximately 85% of them seen just once. Sequencing was performed on CD8+ T cells from PBMCs. These receptors originate from a human donor with multiple sclerosis. Both conserved end residues are part of each CDR3. Each record gives: J gene, D gene, clone size, V gene, CDR3 protein, CDR3 DNA. D genes are given only for firm matches. Only some rows state a clone size, as once, few, many or a class for expanded clones.

>TRBJ2-4|.|.|TRBV20-1
CSARDRMAKLAKNIQYF
TGCAGTGCTAGAGATCGGATGGCTAAGCTAGCCAAAAACATTCAGTACTTC
>TRBJ2-7|TRBD1|few|TRBV19
CASSMGTGGYEQYF
TGTGCCAGTAGTATGGGGACAGGGGGCTACGAGCAGTACTTC
>TRBJ2-1|.|.|TRBV9
CASSVAREAGRGSYNEQFF
TGTGCCAGCAGCGTAGCTCGTGAGGCTGGGAGAGGCTCCTACAATGAGCAGTTCTTC
>TRBJ2-7|.|.|TRBV9
CASSVGGSETEQYF
TGTGCCAGCAGCGTAGGCGGGTCCGAGACGGAGCAGTACTTC
>TRBJ1-1|.|.|TRBV7-9
CASSLQGLAEAFF
TGTGCCAGCAGCTTACAAGGGCTCGCTGAAGCTTTCTTT
>TRBJ2-5|TRBD1|.|TRBV28
CASSLGDRVQETQYF
TGTGCCAGCAGTTTGGGGGACAGGGTCCAAGAGACCCAGTACTTC
>TRBJ1-1|TRBD1|.|TRBV5-6
CASSTGGDTEAFF
TGTGCCAGCAGCACAGGGGGCGACACTGAAGCTTTCTTT
>TRBJ1-2|TRBD1|.|TRBV27
CASSLSGQGNGYTF
TGTGCCAGCAGTTTATCCGGACAGGGGAATGGCTACACCTTC
>TRBJ2-3|.|.|TRBV6-1
CASSSGTTSTDTQYF
TGTGCCAGCAGCTCCGGGACAACTAGCACAGATACGCAGTATTTT
>TRBJ2-7|.|.|TRBV4-1
CASSFRQESYEQYF
TGCGCCAGCAGCTTCCGACAGGAGTCCTACGAGCAGTACTTC
>TRBJ2-2|TRBD2|once|TRBV2
CASSGGLAGGVNTGELFF
TGTGCCAGCAGTGGGGGACTAGCGGGAGGTGTGAACACCGGGGAGCTGTTTTTT